These 8 T cell receptor beta chains were sequenced from one sample in a study of blood T cell repertoires in COVID-19. The table came from immunoSEQ multiplex PCR; TCRdb's copy has only in-frame clones and leaves some out. The sample shows roughly 73,000 clones, roughly three quarters of them seen only once. Sequencing input: peripheral blood. The receptors shown here come from a man in his 70s with acute or convalescent COVID-19.

This clone was observed a handful of times. The V call is TRBV10-3, the J call TRBJ2-5, with TRBD1 matching 8 bases. V lost 3 bases to trimming and J lost 5 bases; unmatched junction nucleotides: 8. The CDR3 is 15 residues long. Germline CDR1 is ENHRY and CDR2 is SYGVKD. The CDR3 loop is CAISDSGGASETQYF. The CDR3 DNA sequence: TGTGCCATCAGTGACTCAGGGGGCGCCTCGGAGACCCAGTACTTC.

The J gene is TRBJ2-1, the V gene TRBV28; 7 bases match TRBD2. The ends lost 3 bases at V and 9 bases at J; junction bases unmatched: 8. Germline V gives CDR1 MDHEN, CDR2 SYDVKM. The CDR3 has 14 amino acids. CDR3 sequence reads: CASSLLAEVGEQFF. The CDR3 region has the DNA TGTGCCAGCAGTTTGCTAGCGGAGGTGGGTGAGCAGTTCTTC.

This chain joins TRBV16 and TRBJ1-1, with a weak D call TRBD1 (6 bases). Trimming took 2 bases from V and 0 from J, leaving 13 bases between them. Germline loops: CDR1 KGHSY, CDR2 FQNENV. There are 16 residues in the CDR3. The CDR3 coding sequence is TGTGCCAGCAGCCAAGCCCTGGACAGCATGAACACTGAAGCTTTCTTT. Its protein is CASSQALDSMNTEAFF.

This rearrangement joins TRBV5-5 to TRBJ1-2, with D tentatively TRBD1 (6 bases). This CDR3 has 15 amino acids. Germline CDR1 SGHKS, CDR2 YYEKEE (reference sequence). V lost 0 bases and J lost 4, with 13 bases in between. CDR3 loop: CASSLGWTEGYGYTF. CDR3 sequence (DNA): TGTGCCAGCAGCTTGGGCTGGACAGAAGGCTATGGCTACACCTTC.

The chain joins TRBV6-5 to TRBJ2-4; no firm D call. V dropped 0 bases and J dropped 5 bases, with 11 bases sitting between them. The CDR3 runs 15 residues. The V gene's germline CDR1 is MNHEY and CDR2 SVGAGI. This chain's CDR3 is CASSYSPELENIQYF. The CDR3 nucleotides are TGTGCCAGCAGTTACTCGCCTGAGCTTGAAAACATTCAGTACTTC.

The chain recombines TRBV2 with TRBJ1-5; TRBD1 might be the D (6 bases). Germline values: CDR1 SNHLY, CDR2 FYNNEI. This CDR3 is 15 amino acids long. V was cut by 6 bases and J by 6 bases, with 18 bases left in between. CDR3 amino acids: CASRTQAGAAQPQHF. Here the CDR3 DNA reads TGTGCCAGCAGGACCCAAGCGGGGGCGGCTCAGCCCCAGCATTTT.

The sample holds one count of this clone. The chain carries TRBV2 and TRBJ1-5; 10 bases align to TRBD1. The CDR3 loop spans 15 amino acids. The junction had 9 bases not matched to a gene; V was cut back by 6 bases and J by 7 bases. Germline V gene data show CDR1 as SNHLY and CDR2 as FYNNEI. Written as DNA, the CDR3 is TGTGCCAGCAGCGCCGGGACAGGGGTTGAGCAGCCCCAGCATTTT. Translated, it gives CASSAGTGVEQPQHF.

The chain joins TRBV2 to TRBJ2-7; no firm D call. The CDR3 is 11 residues long. CDR1 SNHLY and CDR2 FYNNEI come from the germline V gene. V gave up 5 bases and J gave up 3 bases, with 5 bases separating them. The DNA of the CDR3 is TGTGCCAGCAGTTCTCTCTACGAGCAGTACTTC. Translating it yields CASSSLYEQYF.